The count of the clone carrying this T cell receptor beta chain is one. Its cognate antigen is unknown. The PCR employed 60 Vbeta primers together with 13 Jbeta primers. Profiled with immunoSEQ multiplex PCR; TCRdb holds only in-frame clones, not every one. The sample holds about 180,000 clones, around four fifths seen once. The V gene lost 3 bases and the J gene lost 2 bases, with 19 bases spanning the gap. Per the germline V gene, CDR1 is LNHDA and CDR2 is SQIVND (reference sequence). The CDR3 consists of 17 residues. This specimen comes from a study of cytomegalovirus exposure and HLA in healthy donors. General study points: Several of the most significant clusters were apparently associated with common viral pathogens in a later analysis. Analysis was carried out at a later point, and it linked a missense DCLRE1C variant to TCR beta V- and J-gene trimming. Earlier analysis yielded a pattern in which most TCR beta V segments were productive about 87% or about 30% of the time. Apparent HLA restriction characterized most CMV-associated TCR beta chains in a later analysis.

This receptor was obtained from a man aged 18 to 35 in good health and CMV-seronegative. Sample: PBMCs. This chain links TRBV19 with TRBJ2-5; D remains ambiguous. CDR3 bases: TGTGCCAGTAGTATTTCGGAGAGCCCGAGAAAACAAGAGACCCAGTACTTC. This codes for CASSISESPRKQETQYF. The complete variable domain, with remaining parts taken from reference TRBV19 and TRBJ2-5, reads DGGITQSPKYLFRKEGQNVTLSCEQNLNHDAMYWYRQDPGQGLRLIYYSQIVNDFQKGDIAEGYSVSREKKESFPLTVTSAQKNPTAFYLCASSISESPRKQETQYFGPGTRLLVL.